The sequence of this T cell receptor beta chain was determined in a study of shared T cell receptors in the human thymus. J was trimmed by 3 bases and V by 6 bases; bases with no gene match: 11. Germline CDR1 reads WNHNN; CDR2 reads SYGVQD (reference sequence). The CDR3 totals 18 residues. Sequencing used immunoSEQ multiplex PCR; TCRdb keeps in-frame clones, though not all of them. The profile covers about 660,000 clones, with around 87% appearing a single time and about 0.0094% taken by the ten largest. This clone was picked up one time. The same data also contributed to another study, on human thymus T cells. That investigation notes: Resected material from corrective heart surgery provided the thymus tissue analysed. Highly overlapping thymic repertoires in unrelated individuals were reported by related research.

The chain carries TRBV10-1 and TRBJ2-4, with 13 nucleotides matching TRBD2. The sample was thymocytes. This TCR came from a boy under three years old with a congenital heart defect. CDR3 protein: CASRWTSGGTGFKNIQYF. CDR3 nucleotide sequence: TGCGCCAGCAGATGGACTAGCGGGGGAACCGGGTTCAAAAACATTCAGTACTTC.